This T cell receptor beta chain was retrieved from a study of cytomegalovirus exposure and HLA in healthy donors (dated 2017 in TCRdb). About the study as a whole: An earlier analysis of more than 550 of the donors reported roughly 300 Gb of sequence data and around 110 million unique TCR beta sequences obtained from around 190 million T cells. An early release covering just under 650 HLA-typed donors comprised 250 to 350 gigabases of sequencing data and roughly 85 million unique TCR sequences. The study was designed to test whether signatures of past pathogen exposure could be identified by cataloging public T cell receptors. Of the roughly 390 genotyped donors, 81% were placed in the genetic ancestry cluster associated with self-reported Caucasian donors. Rather than drawing on any new phenotypic data, the later analysis identified candidate immune exposures from TCR beta sequences and the way those sequences occurred across donors. The study used immunosequencing to profile the T cell repertoires of around 600 subjects and linked those repertoires to cytomegalovirus serostatus. A later genetic analysis took genome-wide SNP genotypes for about three fifths of the roughly 670 donors and used that subset as a discovery cohort. All discovery cohort repertoires had been generated using a single sequencing platform. A few DR-DQ haplotypes were treated as single units for association and clustering because of strong linkage in the cohort. Along with the approximately 670-subject first cohort, a separate validation cohort of over a hundred different subjects was used. Alongside the repertoire data, information on donor age, sex, ethnicity and CMV serostatus was compiled. To study patterns of TCR occurrence, a later analysis re-analyzed previously published TCR beta repertoires from around 670 donors and added high-resolution HLA genotyping. Typing coverage differed by locus: A, B, C, DRB1 and DQB1 were typed in roughly 620-630 donors, DQA1 in 522, DPA1 in 606, and DPB1 in around 490. Both class I and class II loci were covered by HLA typing, at four-digit resolution. An earlier analysis of several hundred of the donors applied high-throughput TCR beta sequencing to assess whether each TCR beta V gene segment acted as functional or pseudogenic. The study combined high-throughput TCR immunosequencing, statistical association of individual TCRs with disease status, and machine learning to predict cytomegalovirus infection status. Among about 390 genotyped donors of the cohort, an average of approximately 230,000 unique TCR beta nucleotide sequences were sequenced per donor, around a sixth of them non-productive.

Points the paper makes about the study in general: In a later analysis, most CMV-associated TCR beta chains were found to appear HLA-restricted, with HLA associations seemingly driven largely by CMV exposure. A further reported finding was that TCR beta sequences accurately predicted the HLA-A and HLA-B alleles for most subjects in the first cohort. Compared with the approximately 670-donor mean, donors in an Asian-associated ancestry cluster had fewer N-insertions in productive TCRs, according to a later genetic analysis. Most TCR sequences were observed very rarely across donors, whereas some public TCRs were present in many individuals. The classifier was reported to diagnose cytomegalovirus status with high specificity and sensitivity in both the original cohort and the validation cohort. A total of about 180 TCR beta chains were listed by the study as associated with cytomegalovirus. In a later genetic analysis, a missense DCLRE1C variant was associated with V-gene and J-gene trimming of TCR beta chains, and the association was replicated in an independent cohort. A later analysis associated about 18,000 TCR beta sequences with specific HLA alleles at a false discovery rate of 0.05. A cluster of highly shared sequence variants was judged likely to be a technical artifact of the sequencing pipeline. Because counts were too low, about 18 rarely observed V segments, including chromosome 9 orphons, were left out of the earlier analysis of 587 of the donors. Compared with equally common non-associated chains, HLA-associated TCR beta chains in a later analysis were more clonally expanded and had lower generation probabilities. Strong co-occurrence of HLA alleles, especially DR and DQ, made assigning TCR associations to individual alleles difficult. In vitro tests confirmed that a few of the cytomegalovirus-associated TCR beta chains recognize cytomegalovirus antigens. In a later analysis, the rate of TCR association differed among HLA loci, with DRB1 alleles having the most associated TCRs and HLA-C alleles having the fewest. The 87-base-pair reads could not distinguish some IMGT-functional V segments, including TRBV6-2 and TRBV6-3, so those segments were excluded. Correlated functional status among segregating V segments might be attributable to linkage disequilibrium, but an unknown experimental factor could not be ruled out. Because HLA typing was unavailable for some donors at each locus, only the typed subset was used in association tests. Immune exposure information for the cohort was limited to CMV serostatus. Presence/absence analyses assumed roughly uniform sequencing depth across donors, an assumption that may not hold. The authors suggested that the approach could potentially be generalized to other disease states and immunological phenotypes. Broadly in line with IMGT annotations, most TCR beta V segments showed up in productive rearrangements about 90% or about 30% of the time in an earlier analysis of several hundred of the donors. In this cohort, only TCR beta chains were sequenced, and detectable features were limited by the absence of alpha or paired-chain data. In a later analysis, several top co-occurrence clusters were reported to appear linked to parvovirus B19, influenza, CMV and Epstein-Barr virus.

Library generation was performed with the immunoSEQ multiplex PCR assay. For the multiplex PCR, a mixture combining 60 forward primers for TCR Vbeta segments and 13 reverse primers for TCR Jbeta segments was used. The CDR3 region of rearranged TCR beta genes was amplified from genomic DNA by a multiplex PCR assay. The amplified TCR beta libraries were sequenced on the Illumina HiSeq System as 87-base-pair reads. In the original analysis: Across the 640 or so repertoires, a later analysis counted roughly 84 million unique TCR beta chains, 9 million to 14 million of which were shared by at least two donors. Raw reads were error-corrected and collapsed into unique sequences by a nearest-neighbor algorithm in which closely related sequences were merged to remove PCR and sequencing errors. CDR3 sequences were aligned to IMGT reference sequences to assign V, D and J gene segments. For a sequence to be retained, a match of at least six nucleotides to both a V gene segment and a J gene segment was required. Rearrangements were called productive when the CDR3 lacked stop codons and stayed in frame with V and J; all others were non-productive. CDR3 was defined by IMGT convention, running from the second conserved V-encoded cysteine to the conserved J-encoded phenylalanine. Sequences without an unambiguous match to a single V gene segment were excluded from the earlier analysis of approximately 560 of the donors. In an earlier analysis of approximately 590 of the donors, a V segment was called functional when productive rearrangements were above 56.7%, and segregating when the standard deviation between donors exceeded 5%. A statistical classification framework was developed to diagnose cytomegalovirus status using the catalog of TCR beta chain sequences. In a later analysis, TCR nucleotide sequences were compared against IMGT/GENE-DB human TR gene sequences so that V and J genes could be assigned. The TCRdist pipeline was used in a later analysis to assign CDR3 sequences and most-parsimonious VDJ recombination scenarios. In a later analysis, every TCR beta chain was defined by the combination of its CDR3 amino acid sequence and its V-gene family, and reads without a unique V-gene family were dropped. To address suspected cross-contamination and a sequencing artifact, a later analysis removed around 590 highly shared, low-generation-probability nucleotide sequences. A later analysis calculated a clonal expansion index for each public chain from normalized within-repertoire ranks of inferred template counts. In a later analysis, generation probabilities were computed with a VDJ recombination model fitted to out-of-frame rearrangements, and the resulting probabilities were checked against IGoR. Hypergeometric tests were used in a later analysis to score TCR-TCR, TCR-HLA and TCR-CMV co-occurrence, with a repertoire-size bias correction applied to the TCR pairs. In a later analysis, false discovery rates were estimated by permuting HLA or CMV assignments 20 times. A later analysis grouped co-occurring TCRs with DBSCAN, adding TCRdist sequence similarity when clustering within HLA-allele-positive subsets. Repertoires with fewer than 30,000 or more than 120,000 public chains, plus five repertoires with anomalous nucleotide sharing, were excluded from co-occurrence clustering. The source is immuneACCESS, and TCRdb retained only in-frame sequences with V and J called. Part of the clones is not carried over; for the studies checked, unresolved V genes explain less than half of this, and the remainder is unexplained. That table furnishes V, J and clone size, whereas the DNA furnished D and trimming. Here the sample has 150,000 or so clones; 70% to 80% occur a single time. 4% to 4.5% of the sample is in the top ten clones.

The cohort was made up of approximately 700 healthy bone marrow donors. All cohort members were sampled while nominally healthy, although unrecorded immune exposures were likely present. The donor tested CMV seronegative, placing the donor among the 300 to 450 seronegative members of the cohort. A peripheral blood sample was collected from each donor, and TCR beta sequencing was performed on peripheral blood mononuclear cells. The Qiagen DNeasy Blood Extraction Kit was used to extract genomic DNA from the blood cell samples. As for this clone: Its target antigen remains unknown. Base qualities are not recorded, but no much larger clone differs from it by a single base.

CDR1 and CDR2, looked up from the germline V gene, are ENHRY and SYGVKD. Trimming takes 2 bases from V and 6 bases from J, and the germline ends sit 5 bases apart. Including the terminal cysteine and phenylalanine, the CDR3 comprises 12 residues. Only the CDR3 part of the read is kept: 36 bases, read in frame from the first base. Sequenced input: PBMCs. The chain was built from TRBV10-3 and TRBJ1-3, with the D segment identity uncertain. The TCR originated in a woman aged 40 to 50 in good health and CMV-seronegative. The CDR3 sequence is CAISESINTIYF. The DNA sequence is TGTGCCATCAGTGAGAGCATAAACACCATATATTTT.